The 31 T cell receptor beta chains below come from one sample, sequenced in a study of T-cell reconstitution after alpha-beta-depleted transplantation in children. During its preparation, the TCRbeta library received unique molecular identifiers. MiXCR, applied by TCRdb to the PCR reads, yields one record per CDR3 protein. The data hold a few hundred thousand distinct CDR3 sequences, with around 25% observed a single time. The sample here was PBMCs, mostly from graft donor cells, taken 360 days after TCRalphabeta/CD19-depleted stem cell transplant. These receptors were collected from a female patient aged 2 to 10 who had a stem cell transplant for congenital amegakaryocytic thrombocytopenia, so the T cells may come from the graft donor.

In this sample, this clonotype turned up a few times. The chain combines TRBV4-2 with TRBJ2-7; 7 bases match TRBD1. The CDR3 has 14 residues. The germline CDR1 and CDR2 sequences are LGHNA and YNFKEQ. Trimming cost V 4 bases and J 4 bases; bases outside gene matches: 7. The CDR3: CASSPRQGNYEQYF. CDR3 nucleotide sequence: TGTGCCAGCAGCCCTAGACAGGGAAATTACGAGCAGTACTTC.

The chain is built from TRBV20-1 and TRBJ2-5; D gene unclear. Trimming removed 5 bases at V and 2 bases at J, with 3 bases between. The CDR3 runs 10 residues. The germline V gene encodes CDR1 DFQATT and CDR2 SNEGSKA (reference sequence). DNA of the CDR3: TGCAGTGCTCATCAAGAGACCCAGTACTTC. Its protein product is CSAHQETQYF.

This clonotype was picked up a small number of times. The chain combines TRBV12-3 or TRBV12-4 with TRBJ2-4; 12 nucleotides line up with TRBD2. V lost 6 bases to trimming and J lost 5 bases; unmatched junction nucleotides: 8. This CDR3 has 16 amino acids. The CDR3 protein is CASSIRTSGIQNIQYF. CDR3 DNA sequence: TGTGCCAGCAGCATTCGGACTAGCGGGATCCAAAACATTCAGTACTTC.

V gene TRBV6-5 combines with J gene TRBJ2-4; TRBD1 matches at 7 bases. V was clipped by 2 bases and J by 3 bases; unmatched bases: 13. The CDR3 contains 18 residues. Germline CDR1 and CDR2: MNHEY and SVGAGI. The CDR3 sequence: CASSYPTGLTLGKNIQYF. CDR3 nucleotides: TGTGCCAGCAGTTACCCGACAGGGCTGACCCTAGGCAAAAACATTCAGTACTTC.

Ten or more counts support this clonotype. This chain joins TRBV12-3 or TRBV12-4 and TRBJ2-4, with TRBD1 matching over 8 bases. V shed 5 bases and J 8 bases; nucleotides not matched to a gene: 5. The CDR3 covers 13 residues. Written as DNA, the CDR3 is TGTGCCAGCAGTCCCCAGACAGGGGACATTCAGTACTTC. Its protein product is CASSPQTGDIQYF.

The gene calls are TRBV28 and TRBJ2-3; unclear D gene. The germline V gene has CDR1 MDHEN and CDR2 SYDVKM. The V end was cut by 8 bases, the J end by 8 bases, with 17 bases between. The CDR3 is 13 residues long. The CDR3 DNA reads TGTGCCAGCCTCCATTCTCCGGTCGGTACGCAGTATTTT. It encodes CASLHSPVGTQYF.

In this sample, this clonotype turned up many times. The rearrangement joins TRBV12-3 or TRBV12-4 to TRBJ1-1; D remains unclear. Trimming took 5 bases from V and 1 from J, leaving 8 bases between them. CDR3 length: 13 residues. This CDR3 reads CASSRTSNTEAFF. CDR3 bases: TGTGCCAGCAGTCGCACTTCGAACACTGAAGCTTTCTTT.

The chain carries TRBV9 and TRBJ1-4, with D perhaps TRBD1 (6 bases). The germline V and J ends were trimmed by 0 bases and 5 bases, with 8 bases remaining between them. The CDR3 covers 14 residues. Germline loops: CDR1 SGDLS, CDR2 YYNGEE. The CDR3 region is CASSVGQGNEKLFF. CDR3 DNA: TGTGCCAGCAGCGTAGGGCAGGGGAATGAAAAACTGTTTTTT.

V usage is TRBV4-2 and J usage is TRBJ2-7, with D uncertain. Germline assignment: CDR1 LGHNA and CDR2 YNFKEQ. This CDR3 comprises 15 residues. Trimming stripped 0 bases from V and 4 bases from J, with 13 bases between. CDR3 in amino acids: CASSQDLALRYEQYF. The CDR3 bases are TGTGCCAGCAGCCAAGATTTAGCTCTGCGGTACGAGCAGTACTTC.

This clonotype has a handful of counts. The chain uses TRBV5-1 and TRBJ1-1; D is ambiguous. The CDR3 is made up of 14 amino acids. Trimming shortened V by 2 bases and J by 3 bases, and 11 bases separated the two germline ends. CDR1 SGHRS and CDR2 YFSETQ come from the germline V gene. CDR3: CASSLIDIHTEAFF. The CDR3 DNA sequence: TGCGCCAGCAGCTTAATAGACATCCACACTGAAGCTTTCTTT.

The chain is built from TRBV5-6 and TRBJ1-2; D is possibly TRBD1 (5 bases). The CDR3 covers 14 residues. V was trimmed by 0 bases and J by 4 bases, leaving 10 bases between them. Germline V gene data show CDR1 as SGHDT and CDR2 as YYEEEE. The CDR3 nucleotides read TGTGCCAGCAGCTTGGGGGACCTAGCCTATGGCTACACCTTC. This sequence encodes CASSLGDLAYGYTF.

This clonotype has a count of ten or more. This sequence joins TRBV7-9 and TRBJ2-2; D not resolved. Germline V gives CDR1 SEHNR, CDR2 FQNEAQ (reference sequence). The V end lost 2 bases, the J end lost 6 bases, and 10 bases lay between the germline ends. CDR3 size: 14 residues. The CDR3 protein is CASSLSFGAGELFF. CDR3 in DNA: TGTGCCAGCAGCTTATCTTTTGGGGCCGGGGAGCTGTTTTTT.

This clonotype has a handful of counts. The chain links TRBV20-1 to TRBJ2-1, with 9 bases that match TRBD2. The V gene's germline CDR1 is DFQATT and CDR2 SNEGSKA (reference sequence). Trimming took 1 base from V and 4 from J; bases not matched to a gene: 5. The CDR3 has 15 amino acids. CDR3 protein: CSARARLAAYNEQFF. DNA for the CDR3: TGCAGTGCTAGAGCCCGACTAGCGGCTTACAATGAGCAGTTCTTC.

This clonotype was observed a few times. The chain recombines TRBV12-3 or TRBV12-4 with TRBJ2-7, with D hard to call. V was shortened by 3 bases and J by 3 bases, with 6 bases between the two germline ends. The CDR3 spans 12 residues. CDR3 sequence: CASSFWFYEQYF. The CDR3 bases are TGTGCCAGCAGTTTTTGGTTCTACGAGCAGTACTTC.

CDR3 coding DNA: TGCAGGGGGGACAGGGGGCTTGGTCATGAGCAGTTCTTC. It translates to CRGDRGLGHEQFF. The rearrangement uses TRBV20-1 and TRBJ2-1; 12 nucleotides line up with TRBD1. The CDR3 extends over 13 amino acids. From germline, CDR1 is DFQATT and CDR2 SNEGSKA (reference sequence).

As to this clonotype: A read error may be the cause here, since a much bigger clone is one base away. V is TRBV29-1 and J is TRBJ2-3; the D is unclear. CDR1 SQVTM and CDR2 ANQGSEA come from the germline V gene. V lost 7 bases and J 2 bases, leaving 16 bases between the germline ends. CDR3 length: 14 amino acids. The CDR3 loop reads CSGYTGWDTDTQYF. The CDR3, as DNA: TGCAGCGGCTACACGGGTTGGGACACAGATACGCAGTATTTT.

The chain joins TRBV6-5 to TRBJ1-4, with D unresolved. V was pared by 4 bases and J by 7 bases, with 13 bases between. The CDR3 extends over 14 amino acids. Germline V gene lookup returns CDR1 MNHEY and CDR2 SVGAGI. CDR3 sequence reads: CASSLRPVGEKLFF. CDR3 in DNA: TGTGCCAGCAGTTTAAGACCTGTAGGTGAAAAACTGTTTTTT.

In this sample, this clonotype turned up a few times. The genes are TRBV7-2 and TRBJ2-7, with D unresolved. The CDR3 runs 14 residues. Trimming removed 6 bases at V and 2 bases at J, with 14 bases between. Per the germline V gene, CDR1 is SGHTA and CDR2 is FQGNSA. CDR3 sequence: CASSPQTEAYEQYF. For the CDR3, the DNA is TGTGCCAGCAGTCCACAGACTGAAGCCTACGAGCAGTACTTC. Combining the CDR3 with reference TRBV7-2 and TRBJ2-7 gives the whole variable domain GAGVSQSPSNKVTEKGKDVELRCDPISGHTALYWYRQSLGQGLEFLIYFQGNSAPDKSGLPSDRFSAERTGGSVSTLTIQRTQQEDSAVYLCASSPQTEAYEQYFGPGTRLTVT.

The chain recombines TRBV20-1 with TRBJ1-1, with D uncertain. The CDR3 length is 14 residues. Trimming cost V 0 bases and J 1 base, with 9 bases left between them. Germline values: CDR1 DFQATT, CDR2 SNEGSKA (reference sequence). The DNA of the CDR3 is TGCAGTGCTAGAGATCCGGAGGGGAACACTGAAGCTTTCTTT. Translated: CSARDPEGNTEAFF.

This chain joins TRBV20-1 and TRBJ2-1; no clear D. The V end was cut by 3 bases, the J end by 2 bases, with 11 bases between. This CDR3 has 14 amino acids. Germline CDR1 DFQATT, CDR2 SNEGSKA (reference sequence). This CDR3 reads CSARATGTYNEQFF. The CDR3 nucleotides are TGCAGTGCTAGGGCGACGGGTACCTACAATGAGCAGTTCTTC.

The chain combines TRBV7-2 with TRBJ1-2, with D uncertain. CDR3 length: 14 amino acids. Germline values: CDR1 SGHTA, CDR2 FQGNSA. Between the trimmed V and J ends, which lost 1 base and 3 bases, there was a span of 9 bases. This CDR3 is CASSLVREYYGYTF. CDR3 DNA sequence: TGTGCCAGCAGCTTAGTTCGGGAGTACTATGGCTACACCTTC.

This clonotype was recorded a few times. The chain recombines TRBV7-7 with TRBJ2-5; tentatively, D is TRBD1 (6 bases). The germline V and J ends were trimmed by 3 bases and 4 bases, with 15 bases remaining between them. The germline gives CDR1 SSHAT, CDR2 FNYEAQ (reference sequence). CDR3 length: 15 residues. The CDR3, as DNA: TGTGCCAGCAGCTTCGGTCAGGGGAAGGGAGAGACCCAGTACTTC. It codes for CASSFGQGKGETQYF. The whole variable domain, remainder taken from reference TRBV7-7 and TRBJ2-5, is GAGVSQSPRYKVTKRGQDVTLRCDPISSHATLYWYQQALGQGPEFLTYFNYEAQPDKSGLPSDRFSAERPEGSISTLTIQRTEQRDSAMYRCASSFGQGKGETQYFGPGTRLLVL.

The chain uses TRBV4-1 and TRBJ1-2; perhaps TRBD1 as D (5 bases). Trimming took 4 bases from V and 2 from J, leaving 11 bases between them. The germline gives CDR1 MGHRA, CDR2 YSYEKL. The CDR3 is made up of 14 amino acids. CDR3 amino acids: CASSLPDKNYGYTF. Written as DNA, the CDR3 is TGCGCCAGCAGCCTCCCGGACAAGAACTATGGCTACACCTTC.

J is TRBJ2-1 and V is TRBV4-2; no definite D call. Trimming shortened V by 0 bases and J by 12 bases, and 12 bases separated the two germline ends. The CDR3 loop spans 13 amino acids. Germline CDR1 and CDR2: LGHNA and YNFKEQ. The CDR3 DNA follows: TGTGCCAGCAGCCAAGATCGAGTGGATACGCAGTTCTTC. Translation gives CASSQDRVDTQFF.

A few counts support this clonotype. CDR3 nucleotides: TGTGCCAGCAGTGGGTCAGGCAGGACCGGCTACGAGCAGTACTTC. Its protein is CASSGSGRTGYEQYF. The genes are TRBV2 and TRBJ2-7; D unresolved. V lost 4 bases to trimming and J lost 3 bases, with 16 bases between them. Germline V gene sequence: CDR1 SNHLY, CDR2 FYNNEI. The CDR3 has 15 residues.

This clonotype showed up just a few times. The gene calls are TRBV4-2 and TRBJ2-1; D ambiguous. V was clipped by 3 bases and J by 14 bases, with 11 bases between them. Germline-derived CDR1 and CDR2 are LGHNA and YNFKEQ. The CDR3 has 11 amino acids. CDR3 protein: CASSHGRSKFF. CDR3 nucleotide sequence: TGTGCCAGCAGCCATGGACGTAGTAAGTTCTTC.

The genes are TRBV30 and TRBJ2-2; 12 nucleotides align to TRBD2. This CDR3 is 16 amino acids long. From germline, CDR1 is GTSNPN and CDR2 SVGIG (reference sequence). V lost 5 bases and J lost 5; bases outside the gene matches: 9. CDR3 region: CAWASGGAVRTGELFF. CDR3 in DNA: TGTGCCTGGGCTAGCGGGGGGGCTGTACGAACCGGGGAGCTGTTTTTT. The full variable domain, with the rest looked up from reference TRBV30 and TRBJ2-2, is SQTIHQWPATLVQPVGSPLSLECTVEGTSNPNLYWYRQAAGRGLQLLFYSVGIGQISSEVPQNLSASRPQDRQFILSSKKLLLSDSGFYLCAWASGGAVRTGELFFGEGSRLTVL.

This clonotype turned up a few times. In DNA form, the CDR3 reads TGTGCCAGCAGGATACAGGGCCCTAGTACTGAAGCTTTCTTT. Translated: CASRIQGPSTEAFF. V and J are TRBV28 and TRBJ1-1, with D tentatively TRBD1 (6 bases). The length of the CDR3 is 14 residues. With 6 bases removed from V and 5 bases from J, the gap between germline ends came to 16 bases. CDR1 and CDR2 from the germline V gene are MDHEN and SYDVKM.

This chain links TRBV7-8 with TRBJ2-1; D is possibly TRBD2 (5 bases). The germline V gene encodes CDR1 SGHVS and CDR2 FQNEAQ. The V gene lost 0 bases and the J gene lost 0 bases, with 15 bases spanning the gap. This CDR3 contains 18 residues. The CDR3 here is CASSLAHGLGSSYNEQFF. CDR3 bases: TGTGCCAGCAGCTTAGCGCACGGCTTGGGGAGCTCCTACAATGAGCAGTTCTTC.

This clonotype has more than one count but fewer than ten. This chain joins TRBV4-3 and TRBJ2-3; a weak D match, TRBD2 (5 bases). Between the trimmed V and J ends, which lost 1 base and 0 bases, there was a span of 11 bases. The germline V gene encodes CDR1 LGHNA and CDR2 YSLEER. The CDR3 has 16 residues. The CDR3 DNA reads TGCGCCAGCAGCCAAGTAGGCGGGTACAGCACAGATACGCAGTATTTT. Translation: CASSQVGGYSTDTQYF.

V and J are TRBV20-1 and TRBJ2-2; 7 bases map to TRBD2. This CDR3 is built from 14 residues. V shed 3 bases and J 6 bases; nucleotides not matched to a gene: 7. The germline V gene encodes CDR1 DFQATT and CDR2 SNEGSKA (reference sequence). The CDR3 loop is CSASSSGIAGELFF. The CDR3 nucleotides read TGCAGTGCTAGCTCGAGCGGGATAGCCGGGGAGCTGTTTTTT.